Listed here is a single TCR beta chain. The sample comes from a study of blood T cell repertoires in COVID-19. Study-wide context: Sites in the United States, Italy and Spain provided acute and convalescent COVID-19 samples. PBMCs, B-cell-depleted T cells, or T cells provided the cDNA or gDNA that made up the material.

In the study's own analysis: Nucleated cell number was recorded as an estimate derived from reference gene primer amplification. Using immunoSEQ multiplex PCR, the repertoire was profiled, and TCRdb retains in-frame clones only, with some absent. The DNA gave D and trimming, while V, J and clone size come from that table. This table has under 300,000 clones, 65% to 90% appearing once. V lost 0 bases and J lost 2, with 10 bases in between. Germline CDR1 MGHRA, CDR2 YSYEKL. The CDR3 covers 15 residues. This clonotype was sampled from a woman older than 75 with active or convalescent COVID-19. The V call is TRBV4-1, the J call TRBJ1-1, with D possibly being TRBD1 (6 bases). Sequenced sample: peripheral blood. CDR3 in DNA: TGCGCCAGCAGCCAAGAGGGCAGGGGCAACACTGAAGCTTTCTTT. It codes for CASSQEGRGNTEAFF.